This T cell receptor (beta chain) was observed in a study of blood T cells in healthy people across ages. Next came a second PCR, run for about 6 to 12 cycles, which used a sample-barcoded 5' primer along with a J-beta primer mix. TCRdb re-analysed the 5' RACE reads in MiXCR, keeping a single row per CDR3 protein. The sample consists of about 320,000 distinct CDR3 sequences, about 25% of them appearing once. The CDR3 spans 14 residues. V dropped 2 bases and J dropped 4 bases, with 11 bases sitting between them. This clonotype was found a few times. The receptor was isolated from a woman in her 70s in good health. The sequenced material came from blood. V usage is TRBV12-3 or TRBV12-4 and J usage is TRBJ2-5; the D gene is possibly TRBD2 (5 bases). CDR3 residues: CASSLSRDLETQYF. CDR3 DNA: TGTGCCAGCAGTTTATCGAGGGATTTAGAGACCCAGTACTTC.